This T cell receptor (beta chain) is drawn from a study of tumor-infiltrating lymphocytes in localized non-small cell lung cancer. Study outcomes and limitations: T-cell fraction did not differ between immunotypes IM1 and IM2. Tumors had more T cell infiltration than uninvolved lung, per TCRbeta sequencing and CD3 counts. Each assay used a separate piece of the same tissue.

The CDR3 covers 16 residues. Germline V gene data show CDR1 as SGHRS and CDR2 as YFSETQ. V was shortened by 4 bases and J by 0 bases, with 16 bases between the two germline ends. The repertoire was sequenced with immunoSEQ multiplex PCR; TCRdb's copy has only in-frame clones and lacks some. The sample contains tens of thousands of clones, approximately 71% of which appear only once. Points on this clone: Its antigen is still unknown.

The rearrangement joins TRBV5-1 to TRBJ1-1; tentatively, D is TRBD1 (5 bases). The receptor was isolated from a human donor with non-small cell lung cancer. The sequenced sample was lung tumor tissue. Written as DNA, the CDR3 is TGCGCCAGCAGCCGAACGTCGGGACGTATGAACACTGAAGCTTTCTTT. Its translation is CASSRTSGRMNTEAFF.